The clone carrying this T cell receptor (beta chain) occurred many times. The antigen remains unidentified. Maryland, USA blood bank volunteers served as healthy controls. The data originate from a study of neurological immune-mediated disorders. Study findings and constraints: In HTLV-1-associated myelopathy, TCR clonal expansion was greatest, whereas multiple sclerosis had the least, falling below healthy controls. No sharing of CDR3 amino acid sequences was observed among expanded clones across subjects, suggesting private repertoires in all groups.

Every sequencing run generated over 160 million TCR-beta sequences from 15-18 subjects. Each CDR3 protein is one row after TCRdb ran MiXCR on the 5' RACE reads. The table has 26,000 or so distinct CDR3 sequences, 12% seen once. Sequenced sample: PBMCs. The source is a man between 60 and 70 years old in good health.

The CDR3 sequence: CASSRNWDRGETQYF. CDR3 nucleotides: TGTGCCAGCAGTAGAAACTGGGACAGGGGAGAGACCCAGTACTTC. V is TRBV6-2 or TRBV6-3 and J is TRBJ2-5, with 10 bases that match TRBD1. CDR1 is MNHEY, CDR2 SVGEGT, per germline. V shed 5 bases, J shed 4 bases, and the junction held 7 bases outside the gene matches. The CDR3 is made up of 15 amino acids.